The present entry profiles one T cell receptor (beta chain) with its context. In germline, CDR1 is LGHDT, CDR2 YNNKEL (reference sequence). V was pared by 0 bases and J by 0 bases, with 13 bases between. The CDR3 has 17 residues. The data were obtained in a study of blood T cell repertoires in COVID-19. Method: immunoSEQ multiplex PCR; TCRdb's copy keeps in-frame clones and lacks some. The sample consists of 110,000 or so clones, roughly 87% of them appearing once. This clonotype originated in a man between 45 and 60 years old with acute or convalescent COVID-19. Sequencing was carried out using peripheral blood. The V gene is TRBV3-1 (or the pseudogene TRBV3-2), the J gene TRBJ2-3, with D tentatively TRBD2 (6 bases). The CDR3 loop reads CASSQDGIAASTDTQYF. DNA for the CDR3: TGTGCCAGCAGCCAAGATGGAATAGCGGCTAGCACAGATACGCAGTATTTT.